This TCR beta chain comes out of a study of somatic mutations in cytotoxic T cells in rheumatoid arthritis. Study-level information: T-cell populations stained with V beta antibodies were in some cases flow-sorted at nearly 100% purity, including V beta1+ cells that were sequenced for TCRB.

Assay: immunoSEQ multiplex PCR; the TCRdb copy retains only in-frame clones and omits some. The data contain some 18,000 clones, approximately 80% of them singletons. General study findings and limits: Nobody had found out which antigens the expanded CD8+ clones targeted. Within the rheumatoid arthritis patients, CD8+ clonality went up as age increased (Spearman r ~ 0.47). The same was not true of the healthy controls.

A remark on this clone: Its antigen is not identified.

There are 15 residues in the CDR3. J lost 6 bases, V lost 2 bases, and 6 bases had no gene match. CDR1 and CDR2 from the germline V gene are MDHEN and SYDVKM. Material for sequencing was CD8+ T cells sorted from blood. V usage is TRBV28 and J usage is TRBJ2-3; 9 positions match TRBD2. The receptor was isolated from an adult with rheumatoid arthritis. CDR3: CASSLPSGGPDTQYF. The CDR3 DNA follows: TGTGCCAGCAGTTTACCCAGCGGGGGGCCGGATACGCAGTATTTT.